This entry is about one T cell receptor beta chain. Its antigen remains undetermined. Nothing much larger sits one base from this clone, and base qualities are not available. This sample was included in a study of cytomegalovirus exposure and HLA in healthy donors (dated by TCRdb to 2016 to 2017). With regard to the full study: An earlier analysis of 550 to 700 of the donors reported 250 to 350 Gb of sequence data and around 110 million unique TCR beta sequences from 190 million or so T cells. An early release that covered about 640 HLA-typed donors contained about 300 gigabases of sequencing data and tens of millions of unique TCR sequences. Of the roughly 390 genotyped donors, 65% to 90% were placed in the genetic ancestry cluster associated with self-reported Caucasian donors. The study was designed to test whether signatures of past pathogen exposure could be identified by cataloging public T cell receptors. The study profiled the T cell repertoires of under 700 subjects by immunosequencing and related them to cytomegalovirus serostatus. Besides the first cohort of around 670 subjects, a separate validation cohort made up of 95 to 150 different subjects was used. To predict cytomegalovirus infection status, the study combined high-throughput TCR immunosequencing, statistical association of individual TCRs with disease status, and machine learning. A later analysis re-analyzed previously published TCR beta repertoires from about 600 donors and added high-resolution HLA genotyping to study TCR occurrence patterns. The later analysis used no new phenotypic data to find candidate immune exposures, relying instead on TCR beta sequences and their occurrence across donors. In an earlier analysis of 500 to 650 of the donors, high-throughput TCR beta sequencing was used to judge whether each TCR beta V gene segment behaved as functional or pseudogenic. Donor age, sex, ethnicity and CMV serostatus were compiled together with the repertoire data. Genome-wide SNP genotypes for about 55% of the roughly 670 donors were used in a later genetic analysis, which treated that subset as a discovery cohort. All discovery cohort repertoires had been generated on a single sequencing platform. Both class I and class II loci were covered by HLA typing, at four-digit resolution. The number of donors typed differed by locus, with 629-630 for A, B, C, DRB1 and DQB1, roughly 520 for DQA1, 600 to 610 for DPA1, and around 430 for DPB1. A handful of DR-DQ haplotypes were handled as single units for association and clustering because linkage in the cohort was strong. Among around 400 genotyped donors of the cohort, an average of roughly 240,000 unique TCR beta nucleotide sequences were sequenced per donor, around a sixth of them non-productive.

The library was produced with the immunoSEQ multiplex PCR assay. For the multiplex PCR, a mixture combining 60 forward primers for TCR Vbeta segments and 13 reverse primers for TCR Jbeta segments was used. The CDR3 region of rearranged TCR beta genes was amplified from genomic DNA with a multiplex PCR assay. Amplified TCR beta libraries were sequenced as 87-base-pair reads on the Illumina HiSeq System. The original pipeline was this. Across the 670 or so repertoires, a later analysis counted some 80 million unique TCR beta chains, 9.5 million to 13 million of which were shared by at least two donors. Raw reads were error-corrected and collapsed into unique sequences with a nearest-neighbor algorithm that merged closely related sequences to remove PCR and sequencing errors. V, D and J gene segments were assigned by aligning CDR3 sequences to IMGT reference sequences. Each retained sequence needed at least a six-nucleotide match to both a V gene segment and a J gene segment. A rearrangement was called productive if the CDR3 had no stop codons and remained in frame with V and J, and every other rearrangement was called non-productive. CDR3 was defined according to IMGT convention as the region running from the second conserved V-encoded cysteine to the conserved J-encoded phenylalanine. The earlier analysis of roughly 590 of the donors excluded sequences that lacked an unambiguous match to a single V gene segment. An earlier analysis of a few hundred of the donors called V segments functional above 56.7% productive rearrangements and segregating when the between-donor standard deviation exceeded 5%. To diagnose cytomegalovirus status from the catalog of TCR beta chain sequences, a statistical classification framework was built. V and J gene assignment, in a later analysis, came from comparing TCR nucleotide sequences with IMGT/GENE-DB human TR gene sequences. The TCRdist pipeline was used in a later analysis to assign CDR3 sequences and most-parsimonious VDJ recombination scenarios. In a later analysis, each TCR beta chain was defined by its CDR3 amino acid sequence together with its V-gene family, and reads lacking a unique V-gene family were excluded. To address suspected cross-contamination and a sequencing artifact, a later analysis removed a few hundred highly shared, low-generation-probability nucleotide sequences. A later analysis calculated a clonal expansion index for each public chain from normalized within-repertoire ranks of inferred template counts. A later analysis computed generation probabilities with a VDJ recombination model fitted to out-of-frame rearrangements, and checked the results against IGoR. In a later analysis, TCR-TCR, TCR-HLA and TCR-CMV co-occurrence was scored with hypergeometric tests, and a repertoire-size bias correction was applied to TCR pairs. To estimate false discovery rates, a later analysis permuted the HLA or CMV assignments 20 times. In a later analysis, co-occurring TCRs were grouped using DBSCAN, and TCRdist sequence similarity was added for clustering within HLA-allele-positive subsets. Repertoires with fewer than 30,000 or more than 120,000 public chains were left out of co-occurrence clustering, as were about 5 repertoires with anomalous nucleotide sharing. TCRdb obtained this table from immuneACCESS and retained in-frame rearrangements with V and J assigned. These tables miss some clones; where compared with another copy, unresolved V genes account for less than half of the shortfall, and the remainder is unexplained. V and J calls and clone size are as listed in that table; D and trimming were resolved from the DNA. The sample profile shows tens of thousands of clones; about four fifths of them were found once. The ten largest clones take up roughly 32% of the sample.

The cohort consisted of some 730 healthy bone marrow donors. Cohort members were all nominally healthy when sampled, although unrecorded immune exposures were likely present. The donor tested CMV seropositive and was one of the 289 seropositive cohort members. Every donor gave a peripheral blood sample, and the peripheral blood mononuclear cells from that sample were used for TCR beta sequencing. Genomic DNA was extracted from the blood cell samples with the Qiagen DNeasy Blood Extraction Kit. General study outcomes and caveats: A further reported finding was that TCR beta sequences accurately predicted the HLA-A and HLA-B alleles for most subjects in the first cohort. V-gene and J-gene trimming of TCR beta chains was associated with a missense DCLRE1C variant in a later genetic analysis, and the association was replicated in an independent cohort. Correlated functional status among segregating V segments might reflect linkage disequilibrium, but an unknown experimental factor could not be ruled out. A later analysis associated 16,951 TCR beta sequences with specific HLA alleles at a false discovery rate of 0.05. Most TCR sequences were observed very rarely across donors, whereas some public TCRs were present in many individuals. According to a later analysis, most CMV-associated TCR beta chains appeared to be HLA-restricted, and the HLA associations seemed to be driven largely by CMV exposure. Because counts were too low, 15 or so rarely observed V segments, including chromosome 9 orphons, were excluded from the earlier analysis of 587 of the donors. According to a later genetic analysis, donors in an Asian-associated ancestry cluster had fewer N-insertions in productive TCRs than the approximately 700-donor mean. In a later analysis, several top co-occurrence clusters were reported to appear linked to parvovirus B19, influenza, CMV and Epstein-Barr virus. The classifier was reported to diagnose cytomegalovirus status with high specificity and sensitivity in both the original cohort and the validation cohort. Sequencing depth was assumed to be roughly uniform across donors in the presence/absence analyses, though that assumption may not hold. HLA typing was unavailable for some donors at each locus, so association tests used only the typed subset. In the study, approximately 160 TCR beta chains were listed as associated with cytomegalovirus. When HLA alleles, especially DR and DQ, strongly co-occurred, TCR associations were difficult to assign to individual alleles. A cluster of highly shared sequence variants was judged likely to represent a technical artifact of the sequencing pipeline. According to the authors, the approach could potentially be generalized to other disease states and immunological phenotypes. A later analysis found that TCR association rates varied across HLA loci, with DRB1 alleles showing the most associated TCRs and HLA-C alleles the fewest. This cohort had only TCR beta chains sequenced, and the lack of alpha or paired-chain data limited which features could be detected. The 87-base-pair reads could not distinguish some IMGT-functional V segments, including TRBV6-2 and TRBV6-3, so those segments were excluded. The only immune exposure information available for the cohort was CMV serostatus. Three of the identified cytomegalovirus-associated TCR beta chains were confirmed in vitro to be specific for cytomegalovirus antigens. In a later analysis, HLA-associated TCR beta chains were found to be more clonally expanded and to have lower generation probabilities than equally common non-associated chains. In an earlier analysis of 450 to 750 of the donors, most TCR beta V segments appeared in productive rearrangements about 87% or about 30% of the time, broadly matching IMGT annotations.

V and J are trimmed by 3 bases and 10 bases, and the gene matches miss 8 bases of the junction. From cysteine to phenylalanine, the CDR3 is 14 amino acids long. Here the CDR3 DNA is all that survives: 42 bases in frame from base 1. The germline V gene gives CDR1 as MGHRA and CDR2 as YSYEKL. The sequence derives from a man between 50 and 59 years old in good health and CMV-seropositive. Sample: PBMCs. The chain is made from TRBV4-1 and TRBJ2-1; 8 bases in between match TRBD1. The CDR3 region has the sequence CASSQTPTGEEQFF. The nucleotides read TGCGCCAGCAGCCAGACGCCGACAGGGGAAGAGCAGTTCTTC.